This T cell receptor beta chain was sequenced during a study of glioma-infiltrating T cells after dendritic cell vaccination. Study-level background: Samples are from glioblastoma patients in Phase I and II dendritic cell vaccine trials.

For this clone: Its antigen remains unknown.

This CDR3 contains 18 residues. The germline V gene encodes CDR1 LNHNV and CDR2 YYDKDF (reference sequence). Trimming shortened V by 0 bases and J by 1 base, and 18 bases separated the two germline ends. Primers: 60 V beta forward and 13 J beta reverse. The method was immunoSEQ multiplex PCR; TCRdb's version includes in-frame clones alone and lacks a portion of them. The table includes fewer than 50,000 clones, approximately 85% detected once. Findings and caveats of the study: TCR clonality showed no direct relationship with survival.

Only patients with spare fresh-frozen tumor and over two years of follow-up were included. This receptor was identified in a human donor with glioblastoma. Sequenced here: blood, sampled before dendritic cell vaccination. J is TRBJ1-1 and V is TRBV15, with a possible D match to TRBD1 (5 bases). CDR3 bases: TGTGCCACCAGCAGAGACCCGAACGGGGGGGTCGGGAACACTGAAGCTTTCTTT. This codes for CATSRDPNGGVGNTEAFF.